Here is one TCR beta chain with its context. Antigen specificity is unknown. This sample stems from a study of shared clonotypes between healthy human individuals. Study outcomes and limitations: Shared across several donors were roughly 4.7% of the naive CD4 clonotypes.

Sequenced by immunoSEQ multiplex PCR; TCRdb stores in-frame clones only, minus some. The data contain over 2 million clones, around 96% of them singletons. CD45RO negativity and positive selection for CCR7 defined naive CD8 cells, a population that excluded terminally differentiated effector memory CD45RA+ cells. The sequencing input was naive CD8+ T cells sorted from blood. This TCR derives from a man aged 18 to 30 in good health.

The CDR3 loop is CASSEQGRLSEQYQPQHF. CDR3 sequence (DNA): TGTGCCAGCAGTGAACAAGGTAGGTTATCCGAGCAATATCAGCCCCAGCATTTT. The V and J genes are TRBV6-1 and TRBJ1-5, with unresolved D. Between the trimmed V and J ends, which lost 2 bases and 5 bases, there was a span of 22 bases. Germline loops: CDR1 MNHNS, CDR2 SASEGT. The CDR3 extends over 18 amino acids.